Sequencing of this T cell receptor (beta chain) was carried out in a study of blood T cells in healthy people across ages. The V end lost 4 bases, the J end lost 4 bases, and 9 bases lay between the germline ends. Germline CDR1 reads KGHDR; CDR2 reads SFDVKD. This CDR3 has 13 residues. The second PCR ran roughly 7 to 12 cycles with a sample-barcoded 5' primer and J-beta primers. Each CDR3 protein is one row after TCRdb ran MiXCR on the 5' RACE reads. The sample holds roughly 1 million distinct CDR3 sequences, approximately 25% seen once. This clonotype appeared a few times. These data are also associated with another study on T cells of mothers and their children.

The rearrangement uses TRBV24-1 and TRBJ1-1; no firm D call. The sequenced sample consisted of blood. The clonotype originates from a girl aged 2-10 years in good health. The CDR3 reads CATSDPRSTEAFF. Here the CDR3 DNA reads TGTGCCACCAGTGACCCCCGGAGCACTGAAGCTTTCTTT.